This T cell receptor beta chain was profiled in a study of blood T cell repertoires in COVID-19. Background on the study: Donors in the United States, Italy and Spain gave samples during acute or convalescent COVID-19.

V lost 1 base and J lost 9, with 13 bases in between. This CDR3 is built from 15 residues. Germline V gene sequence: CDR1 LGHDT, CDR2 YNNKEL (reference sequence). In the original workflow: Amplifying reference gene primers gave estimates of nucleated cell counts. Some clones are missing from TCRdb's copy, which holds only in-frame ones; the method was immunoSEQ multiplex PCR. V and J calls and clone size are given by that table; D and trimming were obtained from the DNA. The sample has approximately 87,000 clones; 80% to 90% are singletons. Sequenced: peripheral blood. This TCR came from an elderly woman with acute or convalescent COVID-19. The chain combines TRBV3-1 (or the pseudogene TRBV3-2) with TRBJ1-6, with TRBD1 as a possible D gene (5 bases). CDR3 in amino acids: CASSQARAGISPLHF. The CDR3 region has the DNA TGTGCCAGCAGCCAAGCCCGGGCAGGGATTTCACCCCTCCACTTT.